Below are 14 T cell receptor beta chains sequenced from a single sample in a study of cytomegalovirus exposure and HLA in healthy donors. PCR employed 60 Vbeta and 13 Jbeta primers. The assay was immunoSEQ multiplex PCR, and TCRdb's table has in-frame clones only and misses some. The data show fewer than 100,000 clones, with around 76% seen just once and roughly 7.7% held by the top ten. The source material was PBMCs. The receptors were sampled from a man in his forties in good health and CMV-seropositive.

As for this clone: The junction departs from the called germline gene at one end, perhaps through a read error. The chain recombines TRBV5-1 with TRBJ1-2; no clear D. Germline V gives CDR1 SGHRS, CDR2 YFSETQ. The CDR3 sequence is 14 residues long. The CDR3 coding sequence is TGCGCCAGCAGCTTGATCGATCCTAACTATAGCTACACCTTC. It is translated as CASSLIDPNYSYTF.

In this sample, this clone turned up once. The V gene is TRBV7-2, the J gene TRBJ2-3, with 10 bases identical to TRBD2. The CDR3 has 15 residues. Germline assignment: CDR1 SGHTA and CDR2 FQGNSA. Trimming at V came to 5 bases and at J to 2 bases, leaving 4 bases not matched to a gene. DNA for the CDR3: TGTGCCAGCAGCGTTACTAGCGGGAACACAGATACGCAGTATTTT. This gives the protein CASSVTSGNTDTQYF.

The rearrangement joins TRBV10-3 to TRBJ2-1, with 14 bases matching TRBD2. This CDR3 comprises 13 residues. CDR1 and CDR2 from the germline V gene are ENHRY and SYGVKD. V was pared by 11 bases and J by 10 bases, with 7 bases of the junction left unmatched. CDR3 sequence: CAAGTSGSREQFF. The CDR3, as DNA: TGTGCCGCAGGGACTAGCGGGAGCAGGGAGCAGTTCTTC.

The chain uses TRBV5-8 and TRBJ1-1, with TRBD1 identical over 8 bases. The germline V gene encodes CDR1 SGHTS and CDR2 YDEGEE. Trimming removed 2 bases from V and 3 bases from J; junction bases left unmatched: 9. The CDR3 extends over 16 amino acids. The DNA for the CDR3 is TGTGCCAGCAGCTTCACACATACAGGGGGGCACACTGAAGCTTTCTTT. Its translation: CASSFTHTGGHTEAFF.

About this clone: The same CDR3 also results from other DNA sequences found in this sample. This chain uses TRBV2 with TRBJ1-2, with 7 bases fitting TRBD1. The CDR3 is made up of 13 amino acids. V lost 1 base and J lost 4; bases outside the gene matches: 0. CDR1 SNHLY and CDR2 FYNNEI come from the germline V gene. The CDR3 sequence: CASSEDRGYGYTF. In DNA, the CDR3 is TGTGCCAGCAGTGAAGACAGGGGCTATGGCTACACCTTC.

This clone was seen once. The chain has TRBV21-1 and TRBJ1-6; the table's TRBD1 call for D was not verified on the DNA. TRBV21-1 is noted as a pseudogene. This CDR3 has 16 amino acids. CDR3: CASSTPQGARESPLHF. As DNA, the CDR3 is TGTGCCAGCAGCACTCCACAGGGGGCGCGGGAATCACCCCTCCACTTT.

This clone was detected once. The chain links TRBV5-1 to TRBJ2-5; 7 nucleotides agree with TRBD2. CDR1 is SGHRS, CDR2 YFSETQ, per germline. Germline trimming cut 3 bases from V and 2 bases from J; bases unmatched to any gene: 4. This CDR3 has 14 residues. The CDR3 protein is CASSSGLEQETQYF. The CDR3, as DNA: TGCGCCAGCAGCTCCGGACTAGAACAAGAGACCCAGTACTTC.

This clone was detected a few times. The genes are TRBV6-1 and TRBJ2-7; 7 nucleotides match TRBD2. The CDR3 spans 16 residues. V shed 4 bases, J shed 4 bases, and the junction held 13 bases outside the gene matches. CDR1 is MNHNS, CDR2 SASEGT, per germline. The CDR3 loop is CASSGGRRGTPYEQYF. CDR3 nucleotides: TGTGCCAGCAGTGGAGGTAGGCGGGGGACCCCATACGAGCAGTACTTC.

The V and J genes are TRBV5-5 and TRBJ1-4, with D possibly being TRBD1 (5 bases). Germline-derived CDR1 and CDR2 are SGHKS and YYEKEE (reference sequence). V dropped 4 bases and J dropped 7 bases, with 14 bases sitting between them. The CDR3 runs 14 residues. DNA of the CDR3: TGTGCCAGCAGCCCCCAGGAGGGGAGTGAAAAACTGTTTTTT. As protein: CASSPQEGSEKLFF. Full variable domain (outside the CDR3, taken from reference TRBV5-5 and TRBJ1-4): DAGVTQSPTHLIKTRGQQVTLRCSPISGHKSVSWYQQVLGQGPQFIFQYYEKEERGRGNFPDRFSARQFPNYSSELNVNALLLGDSALYLCASSPQEGSEKLFFGSGTQLSVL.

The chain uses TRBV15 and TRBJ2-2; tentative D call: TRBD2 (5 bases). Germline V gene sequence: CDR1 LNHNV, CDR2 YYDKDF (reference sequence). The V gene lost 1 base and the J gene lost 5 bases, with 8 bases spanning the gap. CDR3 length: 14 amino acids. The CDR3 protein is CATSRGPGTGELFF. The CDR3 region has the DNA TGTGCCACCAGCAGAGGCCCGGGAACCGGGGAGCTGTTTTTT.

This chain uses TRBV7-6 with TRBJ2-5; D gene unclear. The CDR3 length is 12 residues. Germline CDR1 and CDR2: SGHVS and FNYEAQ. The ends were cut back, 7 bases at V and 5 bases at J, with 11 bases in the middle. The CDR3 DNA follows: TGTGCCAGCACCATTCTATCTGAGACCCAGTACTTC. Protein: CASTILSETQYF.

This rearrangement joins TRBV29-1 to TRBJ1-1, with D perhaps matching TRBD1 (5 bases). Trimming took off 5 bases at V and 0 bases at J, with 10 bases between the two ends. CDR1 is SQVTM and CDR2 is ANQGSEA in the germline V gene. This CDR3 has 13 amino acids. The CDR3 coding sequence is TGCAGCGTTAGGACATCGGTGAACACTGAAGCTTTCTTT. Translating gives CSVRTSVNTEAFF.

This chain joins TRBV6-5 and TRBJ1-2, with 8 bases fitting TRBD1. V dropped 5 bases and J dropped 4; count of bases not matched to a gene: 6. This CDR3 has 14 amino acids. The germline V gene has CDR1 MNHEY and CDR2 SVGAGI. The DNA for the CDR3 is TGTGCCAGCAGTCCCACAGGGGGTTCCTATGGCTACACCTTC. Translated: CASSPTGGSYGYTF.

The CDR3 region has the DNA TGCGCCAGCAGCGGGAACCGGGACAGGGTCTTTCCTCCGTCCGCCGAGCAGTACTTC. This codes for CASSGNRDRVFPPSAEQYF. V usage is TRBV5-1 and J usage is TRBJ2-7; TRBD1 aligns across 9 bases. The ends lost 4 bases at V and 6 bases at J; junction bases unmatched: 23. From germline, CDR1 is SGHRS and CDR2 YFSETQ. This CDR3 spans 19 amino acids.